Listed below are T cell receptor beta chains from one sample, sequenced in a study of blood T cell repertoires in COVID-19. Assay used: immunoSEQ multiplex PCR; TCRdb lists only in-frame clones, some missing. Of approximately 97,000 clones in the sample, around 87% were seen once. The sample was peripheral blood. These receptors all come from a human donor in a cohort sampled during active COVID-19. CDR3s include the opening cysteine and the closing phenylalanine or tryptophan. The D gene is left open where the match is weak. The size field is filled for only some rows; it gives once, few, many or a size class.

cdr3_nt cdr3_aa v_call clone_size j_call d_call
TGTGCCACCCGGCATACTAATGAGGGAGAGACCCAGTACTTC CATRHTNEGETQYF TRBV15 . TRBJ2-5 .
TGTGCCAGCAGCTTAGCAGGGAGTTTCAATCAGCCCCAGCATTTT CASSLAGSFNQPQHF TRBV7-8 few TRBJ1-5 .
TGTGCCAGCCGGACAGCCCTAAATGAAAAACTGTTTTTT CASRTALNEKLFF TRBV6-5 . TRBJ1-4 .
TGTGCCAGCAGAGGACAGGGTTTGGGTGAGCAGTTCTTC CASRGQGLGEQFF TRBV7-8 . TRBJ2-1 TRBD1
TGTGCCAGTAGTGAGACAGCGTCCTCGGGTTATGGCTACACCTTC CASSETASSGYGYTF TRBV19 once TRBJ1-2 .
TGTGCCAGCAAAGTGACTCCTTCTGTCGGGGAGGCTTTT CASKVTPSVGEAF TRBV6-5 . TRBJ1-3 .
TGTGCCAGCTCACCGTCTGCCAGGGAGAACACTGAAGCTTTCTTT CASSPSARENTEAFF TRBV18 . TRBJ1-1 .
TGTGCCATCAGTGAGTCAACCGGTTCCTCTGGAAACACCATATATTTT CAISESTGSSGNTIYF TRBV10-3 . TRBJ1-3 .
TGTGCCAGCAGCGTGTTAACAGGGAATCAGCCCCAGCATTTT CASSVLTGNQPQHF TRBV9 few TRBJ1-5 .
TGTGCCAGCAGGCTAGCGGGAGCGGTGGGCACAGATACGCAGTATTTT CASRLAGAVGTDTQYF TRBV6-6 . TRBJ2-3 TRBD2
TGTGCCACCAGCAGGGCCTCCTACAATGAGCAGTTCTTC CATSRASYNEQFF TRBV15 once TRBJ2-1 .
TGTGCCAGCGGCCGCTTGTCTGGAAACACCATATATTTT CASGRLSGNTIYF TRBV6-5 . TRBJ1-3 .
TGTGCCAGTAGCGGGGGAGGAGGGTACGAGCAGTACTTC CASSGGGGYEQYF TRBV19 . TRBJ2-7 .
TGCGCCAGCAGCCAAAAGATAGGGGGAACCGGAAACACCATATATTTT CASSQKIGGTGNTIYF TRBV4-3 few TRBJ1-3 .
TGTGCCAGCAGTTCTGACAGGAGCTCCTACAATGAGCAGTTCTTC CASSSDRSSYNEQFF TRBV28 . TRBJ2-1 .
TGTGCCAGCAGCCAACAAACAGGGGACCAAGAGACCCAGTACTTC CASSQQTGDQETQYF TRBV3-1/TRBV3-2 . TRBJ2-5 TRBD1
TGTGCCAGCAGTTACGGACAGGGAGACAATGAGCAGTTCTTC CASSYGQGDNEQFF TRBV6-6 . TRBJ2-1 TRBD1